This T cell receptor (beta chain) came from a study of blood T cells in healthy people across ages. The CDR3 has 15 residues. The germline V gene encodes CDR1 DFQATT and CDR2 SNEGSKA (reference sequence). V lost 6 bases, J lost 2 bases, and 11 bases stayed unmatched. Then a second PCR, running roughly 7 to 11 cycles, was carried out with a sample-barcoded 5' primer and a J-beta primer mix. From the 5' RACE reads, TCRdb called clonotypes with MiXCR, one entry per CDR3 protein. The table records 1.6 million or so distinct CDR3 sequences, 34% of them present only once. J is TRBJ1-2 and V is TRBV20-1; 8 nucleotides match TRBD1. Sequenced sample: blood. The sequence derives from a woman in her 30s in good health. The CDR3 nucleotides read TGCAGTGCCCAGGACAGGGTGGGACTCAACTATGGCTACACCTTC. Residues: CSAQDRVGLNYGYTF.